The TCR beta chain under discussion was sequenced for a study of shared clonotypes between healthy human individuals. Profiled with immunoSEQ multiplex PCR; TCRdb holds only in-frame clones, not every one. The sample lists some 550,000 clones; approximately 97% were seen once. The CDR3 runs to 13 residues. Germline V CDR1 and CDR2: SGHRS, YFSETQ. Trimming took off 0 bases at V and 5 bases at J, with 9 bases between the two ends. The sequenced sample consisted of naive CD4+ T cells sorted from blood. Subset specified: CD45RA+ positively selected. The TCR originated in a woman aged 30 to 39 in good health. This sequence joins TRBV5-1 and TRBJ2-7; D unclear. The CDR3 DNA is TGCGCCAGCAGCTTGGTGGGGATCCACGAGCAGTACTTC. Amino acids: CASSLVGIHEQYF.